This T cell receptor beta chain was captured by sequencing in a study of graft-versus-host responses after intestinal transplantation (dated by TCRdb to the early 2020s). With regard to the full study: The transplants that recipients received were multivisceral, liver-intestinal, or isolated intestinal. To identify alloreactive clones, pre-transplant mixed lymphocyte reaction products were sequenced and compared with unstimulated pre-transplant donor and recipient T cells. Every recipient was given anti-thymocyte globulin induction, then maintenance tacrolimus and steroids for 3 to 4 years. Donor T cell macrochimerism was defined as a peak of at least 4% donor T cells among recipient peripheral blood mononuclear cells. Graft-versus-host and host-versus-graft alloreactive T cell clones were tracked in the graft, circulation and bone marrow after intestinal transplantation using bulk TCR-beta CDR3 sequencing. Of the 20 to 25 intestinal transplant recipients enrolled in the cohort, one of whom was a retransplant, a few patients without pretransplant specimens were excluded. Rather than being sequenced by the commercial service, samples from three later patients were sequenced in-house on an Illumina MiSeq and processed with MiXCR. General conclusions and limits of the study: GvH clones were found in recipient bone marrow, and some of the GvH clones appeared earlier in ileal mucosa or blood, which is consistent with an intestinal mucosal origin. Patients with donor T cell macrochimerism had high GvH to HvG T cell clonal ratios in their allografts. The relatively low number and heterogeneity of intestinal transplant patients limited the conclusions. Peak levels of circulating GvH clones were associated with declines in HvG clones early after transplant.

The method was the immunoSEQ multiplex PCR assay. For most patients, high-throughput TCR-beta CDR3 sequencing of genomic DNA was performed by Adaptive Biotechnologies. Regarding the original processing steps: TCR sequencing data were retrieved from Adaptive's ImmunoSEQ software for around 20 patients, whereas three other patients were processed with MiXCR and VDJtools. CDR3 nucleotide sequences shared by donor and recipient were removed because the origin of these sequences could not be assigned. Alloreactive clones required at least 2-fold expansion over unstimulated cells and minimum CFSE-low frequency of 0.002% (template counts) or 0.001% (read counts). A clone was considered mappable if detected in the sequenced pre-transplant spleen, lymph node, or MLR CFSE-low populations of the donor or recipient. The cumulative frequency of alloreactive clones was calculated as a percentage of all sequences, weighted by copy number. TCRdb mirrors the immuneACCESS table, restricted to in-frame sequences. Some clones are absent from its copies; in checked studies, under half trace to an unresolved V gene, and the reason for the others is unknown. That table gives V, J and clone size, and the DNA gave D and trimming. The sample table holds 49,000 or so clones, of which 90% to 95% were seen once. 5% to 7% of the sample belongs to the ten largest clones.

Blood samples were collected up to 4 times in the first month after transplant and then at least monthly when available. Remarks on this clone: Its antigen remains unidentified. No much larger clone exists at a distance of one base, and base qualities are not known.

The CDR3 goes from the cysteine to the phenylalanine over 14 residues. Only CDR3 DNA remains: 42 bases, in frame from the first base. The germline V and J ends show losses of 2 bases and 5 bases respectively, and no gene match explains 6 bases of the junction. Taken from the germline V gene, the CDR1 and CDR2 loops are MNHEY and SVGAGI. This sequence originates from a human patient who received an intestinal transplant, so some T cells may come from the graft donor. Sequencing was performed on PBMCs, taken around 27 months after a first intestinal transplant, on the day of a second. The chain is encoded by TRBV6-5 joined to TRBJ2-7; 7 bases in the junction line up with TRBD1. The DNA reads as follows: TGTGCCAGCAGTTACCTACAGGGGTGGGACGAGCAGTACTTC. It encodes CASSYLQGWDEQYF.